The 25 T cell receptor beta chains below come from one sample, sequenced in a study of shared clonotypes between healthy human individuals. Only in-frame clones appear in the TCRdb table, and some are missing; sequencing was by immunoSEQ multiplex PCR. The data hold under 2,500,000 clones, with approximately 94% observed a single time. The sequenced sample was naive CD4+ T cells sorted from blood. Regarding subset: CD45RA+ positively selected. Receptors were obtained from a young man in good health.

The rearrangement joins TRBV21-1 to TRBJ1-2; TRBD1, the table's D call, was not compared with the DNA. TRBV21-1 is deemed a pseudogene. The CDR3 runs 12 residues. Here the CDR3 reads CASVTGDYGYTF. CDR3 nucleotide sequence: TGTGCCAGCGTCACAGGGGACTATGGCTACACCTTC.

In this sample, this clone turned up once. The V gene is TRBV5-1, the J gene TRBJ2-3; the match to TRBD2 covers 11 bases. The CDR3 runs to 17 residues. CDR1 SGHRS and CDR2 YFSETQ come from the germline V gene. J lost 2 bases, V lost 0 bases, and 5 bases had no gene match. CDR3 region: CASSLDPSGRPTDTQYF. The CDR3 coding sequence is TGCGCCAGCAGCTTGGACCCTAGCGGGAGGCCCACAGATACGCAGTATTTT.

The rearrangement links TRBV11-3 to TRBJ2-7; D is unclear. V was shortened by 3 bases and J by 3 bases, with 6 bases between the two germline ends. The CDR3 is 12 amino acids. CDR1 SGHNT and CDR2 YENEEA come from the germline V gene. The CDR3 DNA follows: TGTGCCAGCAGCTTTGACAACTACGAGCAGTACTTC. Protein: CASSFDNYEQYF.

V gene TRBV5-4 combines with J gene TRBJ2-6; D tentatively fits TRBD1 or TRBD2 (5 bases each). Trimming took off 2 bases at V and 2 bases at J, with 8 bases between the two ends. The CDR3 is made up of 15 amino acids. Germline CDR1 SGHNT, CDR2 YYREEE (reference sequence). CDR3 loop: CASSFGTAGANVLTF. The DNA for the CDR3 is TGTGCCAGCAGCTTTGGGACGGCTGGGGCCAACGTCCTGACTTTC.

V is TRBV5-1 and J is TRBJ1-1; 7 bases agree with TRBD1. This CDR3 comprises 15 residues. Germline lookup yields CDR1 SGHRS and CDR2 YFSETQ. The trim removed 1 base at V and 4 bases at J, leaving 7 bases unmatched. For the CDR3, the DNA is TGCGCCAGCAGCTTGTCTTCCAGGGGGAGCACTGAAGCTTTCTTT. Translation gives CASSLSSRGSTEAFF.

The V gene is TRBV30, the J gene TRBJ2-1; D gene ambiguous. Trimming left V 0 bases short and J 9 bases short, with 9 bases between. The CDR3 runs to 12 residues. The germline gives CDR1 GTSNPN, CDR2 SVGIG (reference sequence). The chain's CDR3 is CAWSVWAPEQFF. CDR3 sequence (DNA): TGTGCCTGGAGTGTTTGGGCGCCTGAGCAGTTCTTC.

This chain joins TRBV7-2 and TRBJ1-4, with 8 bases aligning to TRBD1. Germline CDR1 is SGHTA and CDR2 is FQGNSA. The ends lost 5 bases at V and 2 bases at J; junction bases unmatched: 4. The length of the CDR3 is 15 residues. The CDR3 sequence is CASSPRQGTNEKLFF. The DNA of the CDR3 is TGTGCCAGCAGCCCCCGACAGGGGACTAATGAAAAACTGTTTTTT.

V gene TRBV7-9 combines with J gene TRBJ2-3; D uncertain. The germline CDR1 and CDR2 sequences are SEHNR and FQNEAQ (reference sequence). With 3 bases removed from V and 1 base from J, the gap between germline ends came to 11 bases. The CDR3 has 15 amino acids. The CDR3 DNA reads TGTGCCAGCAGCTTGAGAAGAGACCGCACAGATACGCAGTATTTT. Residues: CASSLRRDRTDTQYF. The full variable domain, completed using reference TRBV7-9 and TRBJ2-3, is DTGVSQNPRHKITKRGQNVTFRCDPISEHNRLYWYRQTLGQGPEFLTYFQNEAQLEKSRLLSDRFSAERPKGSFSTLEIQRTEQGDSAMYLCASSLRRDRTDTQYFGPGTRLTVL.

V and J are TRBV30 and TRBJ1-2, with 12 bases fitting TRBD1. Unmatched junction bases numbered 7, after V lost 0 bases and J lost 2 bases. The CDR3 contains 17 residues. Germline V gene lookup returns CDR1 GTSNPN and CDR2 SVGIG (reference sequence). The chain's CDR3 is CAWSVLRDRGLNYGYTF. CDR3 nucleotide sequence: TGTGCCTGGAGTGTACTTCGGGACAGGGGGCTGAACTATGGCTACACCTTC.

The chain uses TRBV2 and TRBJ2-5, with 7 bases matching TRBD1. This CDR3 is 16 amino acids long. In germline, CDR1 is SNHLY, CDR2 FYNNEI. V shed 8 bases, J shed 1 base, and the junction held 13 bases outside the gene matches. The CDR3 DNA reads as TGTGCCAGCCCGAGGGGGCTAGCACCTCCCCAAGAGACCCAGTACTTC. Its translation is CASPRGLAPPQETQYF.

V usage is TRBV6-5 and J usage is TRBJ2-7; 7 bases map to TRBD2. The germline V gene encodes CDR1 MNHEY and CDR2 SVGAGI. This CDR3 has 14 amino acids. Trimming cost V 5 bases and J 3 bases; bases outside gene matches: 7. CDR3: CASSGAGVVYEQYF. CDR3 DNA: TGTGCCAGCAGTGGCGCGGGGGTAGTCTACGAGCAGTACTTC.

The chain joins TRBV5-1 to TRBJ2-5, with 7 positions matching TRBD2. The CDR3 totals 17 residues. Per the germline V gene, CDR1 is SGHRS and CDR2 is YFSETQ. Trimming at V came to 0 bases and at J to 5 bases, leaving 13 bases not matched to a gene. CDR3 sequence (DNA): TGCGCCAGCAGCTTGGCGGTGGGAGGGCCGGAGTTGGAGACCCAGTACTTC. Translated: CASSLAVGGPELETQYF. Variable domain in full (rest from reference TRBV5-1 and TRBJ2-5): KAGVTQTPRYLIKTRGQQVTLSCSPISGHRSVSWYQQTPGQGLQFLFEYFSETQRNKGNFPGRFSGRQFSNSRSEMNVSTLELGDSALYLCASSLAVGGPELETQYFGPGTRLLVL.

The V call is TRBV9, the J call TRBJ2-1, with D perhaps TRBD1 (5 bases). Trimming removed 3 bases at V and 9 bases at J, with 19 bases between. The CDR3 is 15 amino acids. CDR1 and CDR2 (germline): SGDLS, YYNGEE. This CDR3 reads CASSARDSPWGEQFF. The DNA of the CDR3 is TGTGCCAGCAGCGCCAGGGATTCCCCATGGGGTGAGCAGTTCTTC.

The J gene is TRBJ2-7, the V gene TRBV19; D tentatively fits TRBD1 or TRBD2 (5 bases each). V was clipped by 8 bases and J by 6 bases, with 23 bases between them. CDR3 length equals 15 residues. From germline, CDR1 is LNHDA and CDR2 SQIVND (reference sequence). The CDR3 protein is CASSSSQGRDGEQYF. Written as DNA, the CDR3 is TGTGCCAGTTCTTCAAGCCAAGGAAGGGACGGCGAGCAGTACTTC.

This rearrangement joins TRBV9 to TRBJ2-3; unclear D gene. Trimming pared 0 bases from V and 2 bases from J, leaving 10 bases between. CDR3 length: 15 amino acids. Germline CDR1 reads SGDLS; CDR2 reads YYNGEE. The CDR3 sequence is CASSVAWTSTDTQYF. The CDR3 DNA sequence: TGTGCCAGCAGCGTAGCTTGGACGTCCACAGATACGCAGTATTTT.

The chain joins TRBV6-1 to TRBJ1-3; D may be TRBD1 (5 bases). V lost 4 bases and J 0 bases, leaving 16 bases between the germline ends. The germline V gene encodes CDR1 MNHNS and CDR2 SASEGT. This CDR3 is built from 17 residues. CDR3: CASSGLSAGTSGNTIYF. DNA for the CDR3: TGTGCCAGCAGTGGTCTGTCGGCAGGGACCTCTGGAAACACCATATATTTT.

The chain is built from TRBV6-1 and TRBJ1-3; D gene ambiguous. V dropped 8 bases and J dropped 0 bases, with 11 bases sitting between them. The CDR3 loop spans 14 amino acids. Germline values: CDR1 MNHNS, CDR2 SASEGT. The CDR3 DNA reads as TGTGCCAGCGCGGAGTACAACTCTGGAAACACCATATATTTT. Translation: CASAEYNSGNTIYF.

This chain connects TRBV15 to TRBJ2-7; D remains unclear. This CDR3 region has 15 residues. The V and J ends lost 0 bases and 0 bases respectively, with 9 bases between them. In germline, CDR1 is LNHNV, CDR2 YYDKDF (reference sequence). CDR3 residues: CATSRDRKVSYEQYF. CDR3 DNA sequence: TGTGCCACCAGCAGAGATCGGAAGGTCTCCTACGAGCAGTACTTC.

The CDR3 reads CASSWGLRAPLHF. Here the CDR3 DNA reads TGTGCCAGCAGTTGGGGTCTTAGGGCACCCCTCCACTTT. The chain employs TRBV6-5 and TRBJ1-6; D is unclear. Germline CDR1 and CDR2: MNHEY and SVGAGI. The CDR3 totals 13 residues. Trimming shortened V by 4 bases and J by 11 bases, and 12 bases separated the two germline ends.

The V gene is TRBV5-4, the J gene TRBJ2-5; 8 bases line up with TRBD1. With V trimmed by 4 bases and J by 5 bases, 13 bases remained unmatched. CDR3 size: 16 residues. Germline assignment: CDR1 SGHNT and CDR2 YYREEE (reference sequence). The CDR3 bases are TGTGCCAGCAGCGCAGCAGGGGGCGCTTTATCGGAGACCCAGTACTTC. This encodes CASSAAGGALSETQYF.

The chain has TRBV18 and TRBJ1-1, with TRBD1 matching 9 bases. V trimming: 0 bases; J trimming: 5 bases; junction bases outside the gene matches: 7. CDR1 KGHSH and CDR2 LQKENI come from the germline V gene. The CDR3 length is 16 residues. The CDR3 region has the DNA TGTGCCAGCTCACCACCTGGTATCGGACAGGGGACTGAAGCTTTCTTT. Its translation: CASSPPGIGQGTEAFF.

DNA of the CDR3: TGTGCCAGCAGCTTAGGGGACGGGCTCCCTCTCTCTGGGGCCAACGTCCTGACTTTC. Residues: CASSLGDGLPLSGANVLTF. The chain has TRBV7-9 and TRBJ2-6; D possibly matches TRBD1 or TRBD2 (5 bases each). CDR1 is SEHNR, CDR2 FQNEAQ, per germline (reference sequence). The ends were cut back, 1 base at V and 0 bases at J, with 16 bases in the middle. CDR3 length: 19 residues.

This chain joins TRBV6-5 and TRBJ2-1; D remains unclear. CDR3 length: 14 amino acids. Per germline, CDR1 MNHEY and CDR2 SVGAGI. Trimming shortened V by 1 base and J by 10 bases, and 14 bases separated the two germline ends. The CDR3 sequence: CASSYWISIREQFF. The DNA for the CDR3 is TGTGCCAGCAGTTACTGGATCTCAATCAGGGAGCAGTTCTTC.

The chain employs TRBV5-1 and TRBJ1-6; possible D gene TRBD1, 5 bases. Per the germline V gene, CDR1 is SGHRS and CDR2 is YFSETQ. CDR3 length equals 15 residues. Trimming removed 2 bases at V and 5 bases at J, with 11 bases between. The CDR3 region is CASSFGADNNSPLHF. Written as DNA, the CDR3 is TGCGCCAGCAGCTTTGGGGCAGATAATAATTCACCCCTCCACTTT. Full variable domain (rest looked up from reference TRBV5-1 and TRBJ1-6): KAGVTQTPRYLIKTRGQQVTLSCSPISGHRSVSWYQQTPGQGLQFLFEYFSETQRNKGNFPGRFSGRQFSNSRSEMNVSTLELGDSALYLCASSFGADNNSPLHFGNGTRLTVT.

V is TRBV6-5 and J is TRBJ1-5; weak D call: TRBD1 (5 bases). Germline V gene data show CDR1 as MNHEY and CDR2 as SVGAGI. V lost 2 bases and J lost 4, with 12 bases in between. This CDR3 spans 15 amino acids. The CDR3 here is CASSYGRGVNQPQHF. CDR3 bases: TGTGCCAGCAGTTACGGGAGGGGAGTTAATCAGCCCCAGCATTTT.